Following are 5 T cell receptor beta chains from one sample sequenced in a study of blood T cell repertoires in COVID-19. Only in-frame clones appear in the TCRdb table, and some are missing; sequencing was by immunoSEQ multiplex PCR. Seen here are some 390,000 clones, 87% observed once, and the top ten hold about 2.3%. Sequences were obtained from peripheral blood. These receptors were obtained from a woman aged 55 to 70 with COVID-19, enrolled during active disease.

This chain links TRBV7-3 with TRBJ2-7; TRBD2 might be the D (6 bases). With 3 bases removed from V and 0 bases from J, the gap between germline ends came to 12 bases. Germline CDR1 and CDR2: SGHTA and FQGTGA. The CDR3 extends over 15 amino acids. DNA of the CDR3: TGTGCCAGCAGCTTCCCGGACTACCCCTCCTACGAGCAGTACTTC. Encoded protein: CASSFPDYPSYEQYF.

This chain joins TRBV7-8 and TRBJ2-5, with 12 bases that match TRBD2. Germline V CDR1 and CDR2: SGHVS, FQNEAQ. This CDR3 comprises 15 residues. Trimming took 2 bases from V and 5 from J; bases not matched to a gene: 3. This CDR3 is CASSLRLAGVETQYF. CDR3 coding DNA: TGTGCCAGCAGCTTACGACTAGCGGGGGTGGAGACCCAGTACTTC. Drawing the rest from reference TRBV7-8 and TRBJ2-5, the complete variable domain is GAGVSQSPRYKVAKRGQDVALRCDPISGHVSLFWYQQALGQGPEFLTYFQNEAQLDKSGLPSDRFFAERPEGSVSTLKIQRTQQEDSAVYLCASSLRLAGVETQYFGPGTRLLVL.

The chain uses TRBV2 and TRBJ2-3; 10 nucleotides align to TRBD1. CDR3 length: 13 amino acids. With V trimmed by 6 bases and J by 6 bases, 3 bases remained unmatched. Germline V gives CDR1 SNHLY, CDR2 FYNNEI. CDR3 bases: TGTGCCAGCAGGACAGGGGGCATCGATACGCAGTATTTT. Its translation: CASRTGGIDTQYF.

The rearrangement uses TRBV7-9 and TRBJ1-2; TRBD1 might be the D (5 bases). This CDR3 spans 16 amino acids. Germline CDR1 SEHNR, CDR2 FQNEAQ (reference sequence). Trimming stripped 5 bases from V and 2 bases from J, with 18 bases between. Here the CDR3 DNA reads TGTGCCAGCAGCCCAGGGTCTCATATAGGGAACTATGGCTACACCTTC. Translated: CASSPGSHIGNYGYTF.

The gene calls are TRBV24-1 and TRBJ2-3; D possibly corresponds to TRBD2 (5 bases). The germline V and J ends were trimmed by 3 bases and 2 bases, with 20 bases remaining between them. Germline values: CDR1 KGHDR, CDR2 SFDVKD. The length of the CDR3 is 18 residues. The CDR3 DNA is TGTGCCACCAGTGATCACGATTTCGGCGGGCGACCCACAGATACGCAGTATTTT. Its translation: CATSDHDFGGRPTDTQYF.